This record covers a single T cell receptor (beta chain). Its antigen is undetermined. The time point was: recipient sample about 28 days before transplant, after cytoreduction. Blood collection times were about day -28 and days 30, 100, 180 posttransplant. This record belongs to a study of T cell clonotyping in hematopoietic cell transplantation. As for the study in general: Cytoreduction preceded collection of pretransplant recipient samples.

The protocol was immunoSEQ multiplex PCR, while the TCRdb copy is restricted to in-frame clones and leaves out a portion. The sample holds roughly 45,000 clones, 65% to 90% seen once. Study results and caveats: Graft donor and pretransplant recipient Inverse Simpson Index values predicted broader posttransplant TCR diversity. Few recipient clonotypes overlapped donors; over 95% were de novo at given depth.

The material sequenced was peripheral blood mononuclear cells, taken before stem cell transplant. The receptor was derived from a man aged 60 to 75 with biphenotypic leukemia. Some clones in this sample may be carry-over from other donors' samples.

Written as DNA, the CDR3 is TGTGCCAGCAGTTACAGGCTCGGGCGACCCTACGAGCAGTACTTC. Translating gives CASSYRLGRPYEQYF. This sequence joins TRBV6-5 and TRBJ2-7; no firm D call. Trimming stripped 2 bases from V and 2 bases from J, with 13 bases between. Germline values: CDR1 MNHEY, CDR2 SVGAGI. The CDR3 spans 15 residues.